The TCR beta chain described here comes from a study of T-cell memory formation after mild COVID-19. Comments on this clonotype: The antigen is not known.

After 5'RACE with constant-segment primers, TCR alpha and TCR beta cDNA libraries carrying sample barcodes and UMIs were obtained. MiXCR was run by TCRdb on the 5' RACE reads, yielding one entry per CDR3 protein. The repertoire includes 350,000 to 400,000 distinct CDR3 sequences, approximately 14% of them detected once, and 20% to 25% sits in the top ten. Study outcomes and limitations: Memory cells collected pre-infection included some clones that later responded, suggesting cross-reactive memory joined.

The CDR3 spans 12 residues. Trimming stripped 7 bases from V and 2 bases from J, with 9 bases between. The germline gives CDR1 MNHNS, CDR2 SASEGT. The chain links TRBV6-1 to TRBJ2-7; D not certain. This clonotype was sampled from a man aged 18 to 30 who had mild COVID-19 (a few samples of this study predate the infection). Cell type and time point are not known. The material sequenced was PBMCs or a T cell subset sorted from them (not recorded which). The chain's CDR3 is CASTSDTYEQYF. The DNA for the CDR3 is TGTGCCAGCACGTCGGATACCTACGAGCAGTACTTC.